This T cell receptor (beta chain) was obtained from a study of graft-versus-host responses after intestinal transplantation. Study conclusions and caveats: Investigators detected GvH clones in recipient marrow, with some emerging earlier in ileum or blood.

TCRdb keeps only in-frame clones here, not all; method: immunoSEQ multiplex PCR. This table has about 40,000 clones, 95% appearing once. Comments on this clone: The antigen is undetermined.

The CDR3 has 15 residues. V gave up 2 bases and J gave up 1 base, with 11 bases separating them. Looked up from germline, CDR1 is MNHEY and CDR2 is SVGAGI. The gene calls are TRBV6-5 and TRBJ2-5; either TRBD1 or TRBD2 may fit D (6 bases each). This TCR was sampled from a human donor who was the organ donor for an intestinal transplant. Specimen: unstimulated CD8+ T cells sorted from spleen or lymph node cells, collected before transplant. The CDR3 sequence: CASSYVGGRQETQYF. The DNA of the CDR3 is TGTGCCAGCAGTTACGTAGGGGGGCGCCAAGAGACCCAGTACTTC.